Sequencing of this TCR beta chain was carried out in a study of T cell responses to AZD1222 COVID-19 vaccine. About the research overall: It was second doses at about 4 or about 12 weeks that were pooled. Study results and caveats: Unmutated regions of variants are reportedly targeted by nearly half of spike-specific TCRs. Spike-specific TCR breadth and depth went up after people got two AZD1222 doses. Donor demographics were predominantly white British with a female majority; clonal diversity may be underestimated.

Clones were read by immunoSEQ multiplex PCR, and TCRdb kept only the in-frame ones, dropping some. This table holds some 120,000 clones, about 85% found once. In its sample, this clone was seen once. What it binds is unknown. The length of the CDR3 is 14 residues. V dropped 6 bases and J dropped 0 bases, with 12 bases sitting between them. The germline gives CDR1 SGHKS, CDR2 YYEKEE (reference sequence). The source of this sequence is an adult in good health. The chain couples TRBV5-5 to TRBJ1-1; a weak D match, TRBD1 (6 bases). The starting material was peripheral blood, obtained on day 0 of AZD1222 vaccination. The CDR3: CASTWGGMNTEAFF. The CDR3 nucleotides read TGTGCCAGCACCTGGGGGGGCATGAACACTGAAGCTTTCTTT.